Shown below are 8 T cell receptor beta chains from a single sample sequenced in a study of T cell repertoires in cytomegalovirus infection. No antigen has been identified for these receptors. TCRdb re-analysed the reads in MiXCR, keeping a single row per CDR3 protein. The table has 900,000 to 950,000 distinct CDR3 sequences, 31% seen once; the top ten hold roughly 13%. Sequences were derived from cultured CD8+ T cells from PBMCs, sampled from culture after CMV antigen stimulation. The receptors here all came from a human donor in good health (CMV status not recorded). Some clones in this sample may be carry-over from other donors' samples.

Written as DNA, the CDR3 is TGCGCCAGCAGTCAACTTACATCCGAGGCTTCACCCCTCCACTTT. As protein: CASSQLTSEASPLHF. The rearrangement joins TRBV23-1 to TRBJ1-6; no clear D gene. TRBV23-1 is filed as an ORF, its function uncertain. The CDR3 extends over 15 amino acids. Trimming removed 2 bases from V and 9 bases from J, with 14 bases in between.

In this sample, this clonotype turned up a few times. This chain uses TRBV6-5 with TRBJ1-1; D remains ambiguous. This CDR3 comprises 14 residues. V lost 3 bases, J lost 1 base, and 9 bases lay in between. Germline CDR1 is MNHEY and CDR2 is SVGAGI. CDR3 in amino acids: CASSYYDKNTEAFF. CDR3 bases: TGTGCCAGCAGTTATTATGACAAGAACACTGAAGCTTTCTTT.

Only a few counts were recorded for this clonotype. The genes are TRBV7-2 and TRBJ1-5; D is undetermined. Germline CDR1 SGHTA, CDR2 FQGNSA. V lost 3 bases and J lost 10, with 13 bases in between. The CDR3 totals 13 residues. CDR3 nucleotide sequence: TGTGCCAGCAGCTTTGGGTCCTATAGCCCCCAGCATTTT. It codes for CASSFGSYSPQHF. Using reference TRBV7-2 and TRBJ1-5 for the parts outside the CDR3, the full variable domain is GAGVSQSPSNKVTEKGKDVELRCDPISGHTALYWYRQSLGQGLEFLIYFQGNSAPDKSGLPSDRFSAERTGGSVSTLTIQRTQQEDSAVYLCASSFGSYSPQHFGDGTRLSIL.

The V call is TRBV20-1, the J call TRBJ2-7; D is ambiguous. Germline V CDR1 and CDR2: DFQATT, SNEGSKA (reference sequence). The V end lost 1 base, the J end lost 6 bases, and 7 bases lay between the germline ends. The CDR3 totals 11 residues. CDR3 residues: CSARGPAEQYF. The CDR3 DNA is TGCAGTGCTAGAGGGCCGGCCGAGCAGTACTTC.

This chain joins TRBV6-6 and TRBJ2-5; 9 nucleotides agree with TRBD2. Germline V gene sequence: CDR1 MNHNY, CDR2 SVGAGI (reference sequence). The V segment lost 1 base and the J segment 3 bases; nucleotides outside the gene matches: 3. CDR3 length equals 15 residues. The CDR3 sequence is CASSYLAGEKETQYF. The CDR3 DNA sequence: TGTGCCAGCAGTTACTTAGCGGGGGAAAAAGAGACCCAGTACTTC.

This clonotype has only a few counts. This chain joins TRBV27 and TRBJ1-4; 9 nucleotides match TRBD1. Losses at the gene ends were 4 bases for V and 7 bases for J; bases not matched to a gene: 7. Germline CDR1 is MNHEY and CDR2 is SMNVEV (reference sequence). The CDR3 has 15 amino acids. DNA of the CDR3: TGTGCCAGCAGTTCCAACAGGGGGCTAGGTGAAAAACTGTTTTTT. It encodes CASSSNRGLGEKLFF.

The chain joins TRBV7-8 to TRBJ1-2, with TRBD1 matching 9 bases. V shed 1 base and J 7 bases; nucleotides not matched to a gene: 10. The CDR3 spans 16 residues. Germline assignment: CDR1 SGHVS and CDR2 FQNEAQ. The CDR3 loop reads CASSLVGDRVTTGYTF. Here the CDR3 DNA reads TGTGCCAGCAGCTTAGTTGGGGACAGGGTAACGACTGGCTACACCTTC.

This clonotype was observed at least ten times. CDR3 sequence reads: CASSPKAGQNSPLHF. CDR3 nucleotide sequence: TGCGCCAGCAGCCCGAAAGCGGGACAGAATTCACCCCTCCACTTT. This rearrangement joins TRBV4-1 to TRBJ1-6; 7 positions agree with TRBD1. The CDR3 contains 15 residues. Germline V gives CDR1 MGHRA, CDR2 YSYEKL. Trimming took 4 bases from V and 7 from J; bases not matched to a gene: 7.